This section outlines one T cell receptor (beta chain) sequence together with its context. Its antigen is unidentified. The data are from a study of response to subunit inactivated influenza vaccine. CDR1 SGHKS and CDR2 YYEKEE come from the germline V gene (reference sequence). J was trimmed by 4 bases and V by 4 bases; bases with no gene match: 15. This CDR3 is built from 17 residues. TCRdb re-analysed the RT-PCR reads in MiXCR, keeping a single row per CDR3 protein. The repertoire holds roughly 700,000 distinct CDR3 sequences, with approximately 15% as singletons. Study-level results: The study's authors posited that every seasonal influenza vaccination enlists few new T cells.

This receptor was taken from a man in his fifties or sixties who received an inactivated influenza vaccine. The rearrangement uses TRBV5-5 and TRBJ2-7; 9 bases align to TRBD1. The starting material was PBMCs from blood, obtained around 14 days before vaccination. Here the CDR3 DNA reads TGTGCCAGCAGCCCGAACATCGGGGGACAGGGCCGATACGAGCAGTACTTC. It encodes CASSPNIGGQGRYEQYF.